Listed here are 5 T cell receptor beta chains from one sample, sequenced in a study of cytomegalovirus exposure and HLA in healthy donors. PCR used 60 Vbeta primers and 13 Jbeta primers. Sequenced by immunoSEQ multiplex PCR; TCRdb stores in-frame clones only, minus some. The sample includes 200,000 to 250,000 clones, over 60% of them seen just once. The specimen was PBMCs. The receptors originated from a man between 18 and 35 years old in good health and CMV-seronegative.

The V gene is TRBV5-1, the J gene TRBJ2-5, with 11 bases aligning to TRBD2. The J call may be faulty, since TRBJ2-7 better matches the DNA end. The CDR3 has 13 residues. Looked up from germline, CDR1 is SGHRS and CDR2 is YFSETQ. The CDR3 sequence: CASSGLAEFEQYF. DNA of the CDR3: TGCGCCAGTTCGGGACTAGCGGAGTTCGAGCAGTACTTC.

This chain joins TRBV6-5 and TRBJ1-4; D remains unclear. CDR1 is MNHEY and CDR2 is SVGAGI in the germline V gene. CDR3 size: 13 residues. V was pared by 6 bases and J by 4 bases, with 9 bases between. The CDR3 nucleotides are TGTGCCAGCAGGGCCGGACTTAATGAAAAACTGTTTTTT. This gives the protein CASRAGLNEKLFF.

The chain combines TRBV6-1 with TRBJ2-3, with TRBD2 matching 7 bases. J gave up 2 bases and V 2 bases, and 7 bases lay outside the gene matches. Germline CDR1 is MNHNS and CDR2 is SASEGT. The length of the CDR3 is 16 residues. CDR3 region: CASSERASGLTDTQYF. The CDR3 DNA follows: TGTGCCAGCAGTGAACGGGCTAGCGGACTCACAGATACGCAGTATTTT.

The chain employs TRBV29-1 and TRBJ1-5; D is ambiguous. The CDR3 totals 13 residues. Looked up from germline, CDR1 is SQVTM and CDR2 is ANQGSEA. The V end was cut by 2 bases, the J end by 3 bases, with 8 bases between. CDR3 protein: CSVETQPNQPQHF. DNA for the CDR3: TGCAGCGTTGAAACACAGCCCAATCAGCCCCAGCATTTT.

The chain uses TRBV5-6 and TRBJ1-5, with D perhaps matching TRBD1 (6 bases). Germline V gene data show CDR1 as SGHDT and CDR2 as YYEEEE. This CDR3 comprises 16 residues. V lost 5 bases and J lost 5, with 20 bases in between. Written as DNA, the CDR3 is TGTGCCAGCAGTATTACAGGGACCGGGGATCATCAGCCCCAGCATTTT. The encoded protein is CASSITGTGDHQPQHF.